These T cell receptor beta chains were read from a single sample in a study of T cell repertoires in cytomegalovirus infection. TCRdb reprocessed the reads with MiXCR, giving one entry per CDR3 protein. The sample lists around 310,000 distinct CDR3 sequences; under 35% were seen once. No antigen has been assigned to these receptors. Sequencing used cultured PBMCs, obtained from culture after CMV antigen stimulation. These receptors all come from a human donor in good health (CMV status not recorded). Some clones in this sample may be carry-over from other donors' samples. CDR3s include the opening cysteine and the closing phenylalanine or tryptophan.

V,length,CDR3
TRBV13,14,CASSPGLSGTEAFF
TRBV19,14,CASSMKAGAAPQHF
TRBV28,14,CASSLRPPGVKQYF
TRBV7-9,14,CASSSATEYNEQFF
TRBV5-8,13,CASSSPGPMGFTF
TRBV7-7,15,CASSLWGDKDNEQFF
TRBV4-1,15,CASSQAEQGDQPQHF
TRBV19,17,CASSISVKQISYNEQFF
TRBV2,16,CASSEESLKNTGELFF
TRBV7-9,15,CASSSSRDGDTEAFF
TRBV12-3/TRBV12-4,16,CASSNPSGSGQETQYF
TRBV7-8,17,CASSLAGLVALYNEQFF
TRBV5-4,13,CASREAGGSPLHF
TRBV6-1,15,CASSEAPGFPYEQYF
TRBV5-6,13,CASSSTVLYGYTF
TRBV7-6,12,CASSLDSGELFF
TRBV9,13,CASSVVGTDTQYF
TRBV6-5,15,CASSYDRINGDGYTF
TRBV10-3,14,CAISANGREGLGHF
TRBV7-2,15,CASSPSRQGTGELFF
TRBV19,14,CASSIRDGPYEQYF
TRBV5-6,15,CASSLAGQINNEQFF
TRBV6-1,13,CASSGARGALSTF
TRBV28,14,CASSREGANYGYTF
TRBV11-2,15,CASSFDGRVNQPQHF
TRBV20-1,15,CSARVSVAGGYEQYF
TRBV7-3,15,CASSSAGGAYNEQFF
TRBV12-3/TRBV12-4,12,CASSPSADEAFF
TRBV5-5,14,CASSYRDRKPEAFF
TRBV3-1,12,CASSLFEYEQYF
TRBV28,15,CASSSSRKAVNEQFF
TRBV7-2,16,CASSSPGQGIHQPQHF
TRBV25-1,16,CASSEWGGGSYNEQFF
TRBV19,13,CASSPIGLEAQYF
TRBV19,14,CTSRETGMNTEAFF
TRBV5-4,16,CASSPRAGGPGDTQYF